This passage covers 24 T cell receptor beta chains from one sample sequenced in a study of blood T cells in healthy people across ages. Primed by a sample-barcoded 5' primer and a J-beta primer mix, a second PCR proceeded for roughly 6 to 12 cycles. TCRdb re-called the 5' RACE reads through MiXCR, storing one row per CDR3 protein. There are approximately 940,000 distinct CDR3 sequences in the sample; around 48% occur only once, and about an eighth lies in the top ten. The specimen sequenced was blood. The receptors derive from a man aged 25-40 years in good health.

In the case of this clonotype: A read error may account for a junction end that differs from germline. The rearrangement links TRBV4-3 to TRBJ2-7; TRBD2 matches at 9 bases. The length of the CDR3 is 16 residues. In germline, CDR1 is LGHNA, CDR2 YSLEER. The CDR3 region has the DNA TGCGCCTGCAGCCAAGATTTGGGACTAGCCTCCTACGAGCAGTACTTC. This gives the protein CACSQDLGLASYEQYF.

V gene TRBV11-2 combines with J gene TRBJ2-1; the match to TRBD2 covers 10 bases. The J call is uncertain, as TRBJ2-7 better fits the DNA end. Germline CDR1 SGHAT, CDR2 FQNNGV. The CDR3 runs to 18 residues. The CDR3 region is CASSSRLAGGFSYNEQYF. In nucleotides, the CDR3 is TGTGCCAGCAGCTCTCGATTAGCGGGGGGATTCTCCTACAATGAGCAGTACTTC.

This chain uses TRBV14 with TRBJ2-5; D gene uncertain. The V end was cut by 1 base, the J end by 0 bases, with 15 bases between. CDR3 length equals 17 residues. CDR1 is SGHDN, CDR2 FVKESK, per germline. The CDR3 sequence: CASSQGVGQQHQETQYF. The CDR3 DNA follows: TGTGCCAGCAGCCAAGGGGTGGGCCAGCAACACCAAGAGACCCAGTACTTC.

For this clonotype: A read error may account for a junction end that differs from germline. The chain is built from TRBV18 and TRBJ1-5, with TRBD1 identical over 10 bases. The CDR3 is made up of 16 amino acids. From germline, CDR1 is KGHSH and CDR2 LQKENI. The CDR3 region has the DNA TGTGCCAGCTCCTTCGGGACAGGGGATAGCAATCAGCTCCAGCATTTT. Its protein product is CASSFGTGDSNQLQHF. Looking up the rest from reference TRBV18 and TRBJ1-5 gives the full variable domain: NAGVMQNPRHLVRRRGQEARLRCSPMKGHSHVYWYRQLPEEGLKFMVYLQKENIIDESGMPKERFSAEFPKEGPSILRIQQVVRGDSAAYFCASSFGTGDSNQLQHFGDGTRLSIL.

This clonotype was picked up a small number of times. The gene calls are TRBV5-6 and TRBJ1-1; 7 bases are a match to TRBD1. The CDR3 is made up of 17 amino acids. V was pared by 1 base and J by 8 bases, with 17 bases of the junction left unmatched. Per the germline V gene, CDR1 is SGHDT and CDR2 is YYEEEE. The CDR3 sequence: CASSLWAGGHFRGEAFF. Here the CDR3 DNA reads TGTGCCAGCAGCTTGTGGGCAGGGGGGCATTTCAGGGGGGAAGCTTTCTTT.

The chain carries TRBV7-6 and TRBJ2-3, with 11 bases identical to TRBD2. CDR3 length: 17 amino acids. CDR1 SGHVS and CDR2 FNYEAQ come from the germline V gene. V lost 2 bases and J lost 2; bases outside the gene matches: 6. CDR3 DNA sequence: TGTGCCAGCAGCTTAACACTAGCGGGGGCTAACACAGATACGCAGTATTTT. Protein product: CASSLTLAGANTDTQYF. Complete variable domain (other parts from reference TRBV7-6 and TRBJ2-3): GAGVSQSPRYKVTKRGQDVALRCDPISGHVSLYWYRQALGQGPEFLTYFNYEAQQDKSGLPNDRFSAERPEGSISTLTIQRTEQRDSAMYRCASSLTLAGANTDTQYFGPGTRLTVL.

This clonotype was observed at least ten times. The CDR3 reads CASSLDTGTYNSPLHF. The CDR3 nucleotides read TGCGCCAGCAGCTTGGATACGGGGACCTATAATTCACCCCTCCACTTT. The rearrangement joins TRBV5-1 to TRBJ1-6; D is undetermined. This CDR3 spans 16 amino acids. The V gene's germline CDR1 is SGHRS and CDR2 YFSETQ. Trimming removed 0 bases at V and 2 bases at J, with 9 bases between.

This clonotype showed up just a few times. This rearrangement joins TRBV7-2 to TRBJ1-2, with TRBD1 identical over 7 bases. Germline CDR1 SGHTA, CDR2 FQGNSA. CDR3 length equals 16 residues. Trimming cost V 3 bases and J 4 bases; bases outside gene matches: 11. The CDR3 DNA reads TGTGCCAGCAGCTTCATACAGGGGACTACCCCCTATGGCTACACCTTC. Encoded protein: CASSFIQGTTPYGYTF.

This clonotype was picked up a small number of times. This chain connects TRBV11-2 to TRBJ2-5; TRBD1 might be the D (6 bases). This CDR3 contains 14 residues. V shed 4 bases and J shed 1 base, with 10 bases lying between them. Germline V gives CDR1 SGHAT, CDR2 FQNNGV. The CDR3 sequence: CASSSQGIQETQYF. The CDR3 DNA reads TGTGCCAGCAGCTCCCAGGGGATCCAAGAGACCCAGTACTTC.

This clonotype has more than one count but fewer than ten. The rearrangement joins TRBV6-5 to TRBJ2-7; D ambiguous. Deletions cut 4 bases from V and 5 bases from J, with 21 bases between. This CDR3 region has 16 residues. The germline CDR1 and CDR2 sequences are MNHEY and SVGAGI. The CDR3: CASSSSVSGVINEQYF. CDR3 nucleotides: TGTGCCAGCAGTTCATCGGTATCTGGGGTTATCAACGAGCAGTACTTC.

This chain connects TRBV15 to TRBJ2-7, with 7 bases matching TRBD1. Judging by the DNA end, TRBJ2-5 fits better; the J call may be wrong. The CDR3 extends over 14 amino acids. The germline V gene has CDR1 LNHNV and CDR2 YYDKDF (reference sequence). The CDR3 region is CATSGRGDSETQYF. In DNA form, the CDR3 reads TGTGCCACCAGCGGCCGAGGGGACAGTGAGACCCAGTACTTC.

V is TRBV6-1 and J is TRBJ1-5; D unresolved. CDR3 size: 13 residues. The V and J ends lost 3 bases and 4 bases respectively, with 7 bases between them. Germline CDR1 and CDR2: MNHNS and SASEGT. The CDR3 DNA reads TGTGCCAGCAGTGAGGCCCCTAATCAGCCCCAGCATTTT. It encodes CASSEAPNQPQHF.

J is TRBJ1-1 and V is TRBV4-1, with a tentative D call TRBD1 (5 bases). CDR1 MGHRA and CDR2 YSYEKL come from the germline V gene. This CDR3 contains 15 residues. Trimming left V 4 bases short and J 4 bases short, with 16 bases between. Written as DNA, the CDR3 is TGCGCCAGCAGCCCCCCGGTACGGGGGAGCACTGAAGCTTTCTTT. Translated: CASSPPVRGSTEAFF.

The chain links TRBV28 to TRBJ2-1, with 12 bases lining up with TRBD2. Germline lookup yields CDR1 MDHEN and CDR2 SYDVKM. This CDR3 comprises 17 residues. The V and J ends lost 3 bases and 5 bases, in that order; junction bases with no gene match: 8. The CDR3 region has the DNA TGTGCCAGCAGTTTGGACAGACTAGCGGGGGTAAACAATGAGCAGTTCTTC. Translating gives CASSLDRLAGVNNEQFF.

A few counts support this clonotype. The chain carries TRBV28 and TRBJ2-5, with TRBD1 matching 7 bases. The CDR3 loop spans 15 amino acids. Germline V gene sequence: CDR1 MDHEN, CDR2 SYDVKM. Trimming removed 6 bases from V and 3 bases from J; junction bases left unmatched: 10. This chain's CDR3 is CASSLTGTAKETQYF. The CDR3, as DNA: TGTGCCAGCAGCCTAACCGGGACAGCTAAAGAGACCCAGTACTTC.

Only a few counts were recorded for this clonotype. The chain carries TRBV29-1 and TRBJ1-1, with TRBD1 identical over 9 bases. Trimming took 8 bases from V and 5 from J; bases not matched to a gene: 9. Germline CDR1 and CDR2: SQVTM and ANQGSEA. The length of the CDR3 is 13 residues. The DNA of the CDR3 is TGCAGCATAGTGGACAGGGGCATTACTGAAGCTTTCTTT. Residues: CSIVDRGITEAFF.

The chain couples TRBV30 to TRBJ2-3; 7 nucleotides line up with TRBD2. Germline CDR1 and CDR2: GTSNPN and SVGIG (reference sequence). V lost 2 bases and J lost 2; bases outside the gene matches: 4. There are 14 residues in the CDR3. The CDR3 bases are TGTGCCTGGAGTCACGGGGGGAACACAGATACGCAGTATTTT. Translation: CAWSHGGNTDTQYF. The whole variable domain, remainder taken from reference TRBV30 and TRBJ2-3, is SQTIHQWPATLVQPVGSPLSLECTVEGTSNPNLYWYRQAAGRGLQLLFYSVGIGQISSEVPQNLSASRPQDRQFILSSKKLLLSDSGFYLCAWSHGGNTDTQYFGPGTRLTVL.

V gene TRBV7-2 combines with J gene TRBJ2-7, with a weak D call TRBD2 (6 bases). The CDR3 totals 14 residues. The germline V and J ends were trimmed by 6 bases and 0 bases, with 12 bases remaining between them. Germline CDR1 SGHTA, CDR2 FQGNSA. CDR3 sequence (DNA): TGTGCCAGCAGTCGGGACTGGCCCTCCTACGAGCAGTACTTC. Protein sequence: CASSRDWPSYEQYF.

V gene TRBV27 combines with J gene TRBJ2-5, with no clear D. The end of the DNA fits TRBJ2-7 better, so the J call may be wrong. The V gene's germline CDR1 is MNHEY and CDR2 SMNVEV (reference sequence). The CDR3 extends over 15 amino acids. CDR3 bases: TGTGCCAGCAGTTCAAAAGTAGTCTCCCGCTACGAGCAGTACTTC. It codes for CASSSKVVSRYEQYF.

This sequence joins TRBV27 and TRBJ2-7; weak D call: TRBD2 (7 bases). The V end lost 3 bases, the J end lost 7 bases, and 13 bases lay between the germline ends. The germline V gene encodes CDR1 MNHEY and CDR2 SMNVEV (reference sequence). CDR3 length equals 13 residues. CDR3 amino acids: CASSFGGGDEQYF. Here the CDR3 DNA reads TGTGCCAGCAGTTTTGGGGGGGGCGATGAGCAGTACTTC.

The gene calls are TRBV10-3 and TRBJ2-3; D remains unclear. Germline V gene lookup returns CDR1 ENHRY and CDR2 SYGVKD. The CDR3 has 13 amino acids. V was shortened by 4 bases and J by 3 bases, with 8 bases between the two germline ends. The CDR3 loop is CAISGSETDTQYF. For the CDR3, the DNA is TGTGCCATCAGTGGGTCTGAAACAGATACGCAGTATTTT.

The CDR3 DNA sequence: TGTGCCAGCAGCCATGCCCGGGACCAAGCCCGCTACGAGCAGTACTTC. Its protein product is CASSHARDQARYEQYF. The chain links TRBV7-8 to TRBJ2-7; the D gene could be TRBD1 or TRBD2 (5 bases each). Trimming shortened V by 5 bases and J by 3 bases, and 20 bases separated the two germline ends. This CDR3 spans 16 amino acids. Germline V gene sequence: CDR1 SGHVS, CDR2 FQNEAQ.

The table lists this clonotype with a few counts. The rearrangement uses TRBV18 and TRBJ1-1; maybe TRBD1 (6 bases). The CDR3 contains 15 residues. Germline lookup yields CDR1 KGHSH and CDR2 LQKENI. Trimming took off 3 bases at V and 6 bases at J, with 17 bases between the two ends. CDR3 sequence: CASSPRDTSGAEAFF. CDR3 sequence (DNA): TGTGCCAGCTCACCCAGGGACACCTCAGGAGCTGAAGCTTTCTTT.

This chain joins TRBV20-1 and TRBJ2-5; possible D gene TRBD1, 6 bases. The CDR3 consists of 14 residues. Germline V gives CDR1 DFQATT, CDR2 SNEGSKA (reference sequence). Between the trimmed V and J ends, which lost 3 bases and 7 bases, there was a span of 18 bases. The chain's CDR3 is CSAREGQSQGTQYF. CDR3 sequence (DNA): TGCAGTGCTAGGGAAGGACAGTCGCAGGGGACCCAGTACTTC.